Listed below are T cell receptor beta chains from one sample, sequenced in a study of T cells in Graves' hyperthyroidism and ophthalmopathy. TCRdb ran MiXCR on the multiplex PCR reads and lists one entry per CDR3 protein. In the table there are 500,000 to 600,000 distinct CDR3 sequences, roughly 50% of which are singletons. Sample: peripheral blood or thyroid tissue (not recorded which). The receptor source for this set is an adult woman with Graves' disease, either hyperthyroidism or ophthalmopathy (not recorded which). The CDR3 runs from the conserved cysteine through the conserved F or W. Each record gives: CDR3 DNA, CDR3 protein, J gene, D gene, clone size, V gene. A D gene is named only where the DNA matches it firmly. For some rows the clone size is stated as once, few or many, or as a class when expanded; others skip it.

TGCAGCGCCACGACAGGGACGAACACTGAAGCTTTCTTT	CSATTGTNTEAFF	TRBJ1-1	TRBD1	NA	TRBV29-1
TGTGCCAGTAGTATAAAGACTAGCGGGACTGAGACCCAGTACTTC	CASSIKTSGTETQYF	TRBJ2-5	TRBD2	many	TRBV19
TGTGCCTGGAGTGATTATACGAACACTGAAGCTTTCTTT	CAWSDYTNTEAFF	TRBJ1-1	NA	NA	TRBV30
TGTGCCAGCAGTCAACGGGGTTGGGGACATACGAACACCGGGGAGCTATTTTTT	CASSQRGWGHTNTGELFF	TRBJ2-2	NA	NA	TRBV2
TGTGCCAGCATCCCTGTGGCGCGGATCTACGAGCAGTACTTC	CASIPVARIYEQYF	TRBJ2-7	NA	NA	TRBV2
TGTGCCAGTAACCGTGACAGGGGTCAGCCCCAGCATTTT	CASNRDRGQPQHF	TRBJ1-5	TRBD1	NA	TRBV19
TGTGCCATCTGGGACCTCTCCTACGAGCAGTACTTC	CAIWDLSYEQYF	TRBJ2-7	NA	NA	TRBV10-3
TGTGCCAGCAGCGAGCAAGAGACCCAGGGCTACACCTTC	CASSEQETQGYTF	TRBJ1-2	NA	NA	TRBV11-2
TGTGCCAGCAACTCCGCTTTTTCCGGGAGGAACACCGGGGAGCTGTTTTTT	CASNSAFSGRNTGELFF	TRBJ2-2	NA	NA	TRBV13
TGCAGTGCTCCGACCCTGACAGGCAGGGGCAATCAGCCCCAGCATTTT	CSAPTLTGRGNQPQHF	TRBJ1-5	NA	many	TRBV20-1
TGTGCCAGCAGTCCCTCCGACATTCATGATGGCTACACCTTC	CASSPSDIHDGYTF	TRBJ1-2	NA	NA	TRBV25-1
TGTGCCAGCAGGGACAGTCGCCCGGACAAGCAGTACTTC	CASRDSRPDKQYF	TRBJ2-7	NA	few	TRBV28
TGTGCCATCAGTGCTTCGGGGAGGGATTCACCCCTCCACTTT	CAISASGRDSPLHF	TRBJ1-6	NA	NA	TRBV10-3
TGTGCCAGCAGCTTACAGGCGGACAGGAACACCGGGGAGCTGTTTTTT	CASSLQADRNTGELFF	TRBJ2-2	NA	NA	TRBV7-6
TGTGCCAGCAGCTTTGGGGGGGAATTACCCGCCTTT	CASSFGGELPAF	TRBJ1-3	NA	NA	TRBV5-5
TGTGCCAGTAGTATTAGCGGCCAAGAGACCCAGTACTTC	CASSISGQETQYF	TRBJ2-5	NA	NA	TRBV10-2
TGTGCCATCAGTGAGGAGGGGACTAGCCTACATGGGACCCAGTACTTC	CAISEEGTSLHGTQYF	TRBJ2-5	TRBD2	few	TRBV10-3
TGTGCCAGCAGCTGGATTGAAGCTCTCTTT	CASSWIEALF	TRBJ1-1	NA	NA	TRBV12-3/TRBV12-4
TGTGCCAGCAGCCTCGCGGCTTCTGATAACTATGGCTACACCTTC	CASSLAASDNYGYTF	TRBJ1-2	NA	few	TRBV28
TGTGCCATCACCCAAGATACTGACACCGGGGAGCTGTTTTTT	CAITQDTDTGELFF	TRBJ2-2	NA	many	TRBV10-3
TGTGCCATCAGTGATTGGGCAGGGGGAAGGAACTCACCCCTCCACTTT	CAISDWAGGRNSPLHF	TRBJ1-6	TRBD1	NA	TRBV10-3
TGCGCCAGCAACCGAGCGGGGAGCGATGGCTACACCTTC	CASNRAGSDGYTF	TRBJ1-2	NA	many	TRBV4-1
TGCAGTGCAAAGAATTATCAGGGTTTCCAGCCCCAGCATTTT	CSAKNYQGFQPQHF	TRBJ1-5	NA	many	TRBV20-1
TGTGCCAGCTCGGGGGCGCTGGGGGAAAAACTGTTTTTT	CASSGALGEKLFF	TRBJ1-4	NA	few	TRBV25-1
TGCAGCAACCGACAGGGTGGGGGCTACACCTTC	CSNRQGGGYTF	TRBJ1-2	TRBD1	NA	TRBV29-1
TGCGCCAGCAGTGGGGCGGGGGAGCTGTTTTTT	CASSGAGELFF	TRBJ2-2	NA	NA	TRBV5-1